A selection of T cell receptor beta chains follows, all from one sample in a study of regulatory dendritic cells for organ transplantation. Clones were read by immunoSEQ multiplex PCR, and TCRdb kept only the in-frame ones, dropping some. Of about 38,000 clones in the sample, around nine tenths were seen once. Sample: naive CD8+ T cells from blood. The source of these receptors is a human donor in good health. The CDR3 runs from the conserved cysteine through the conserved F or W. A D gene is named only where the DNA matches it firmly. The size field is filled for only some rows; it gives once, few, many or a size class.

size	J	V	D	DNA	CDR3
.	TRBJ2-1	TRBV7-3	TRBD2	TGTGCCAGCAGCTCGGGACTAGCGGGGCCTACCTACAATGAGCAGTTCTTC	CASSSGLAGPTYNEQFF
.	TRBJ2-5	TRBV7-8	TRBD1	TGTGCCAGCAGCGCACGGACAGGGGGCAAGGAGACCCAGTACTTC	CASSARTGGKETQYF
.	TRBJ2-7	TRBV7-3	.	TGTGCCAGCAGCTTAGGGCCCGTCAGGACCTACGAGCAGTACTTC	CASSLGPVRTYEQYF
.	TRBJ2-4	TRBV28	TRBD1	TGTGCCAGCAGTTTGACAGGGGACGGGATGGGCAAAAACATTCAGTACTTC	CASSLTGDGMGKNIQYF
.	TRBJ2-1	TRBV16	.	TGTGCCAGCAGCCAATCGGACAGTGAATCCTACAATGAGCAGTTCTTC	CASSQSDSESYNEQFF
.	TRBJ2-5	TRBV11-2	TRBD2	TGTGCCAGCAGCTTAGGACCTAGCGGGATCGAGACCCAGTACTTC	CASSLGPSGIETQYF
.	TRBJ2-1	TRBV4-3	.	TGCGCCAGCAGTCCGAGACTTTACAATGAGCAGTTCTTC	CASSPRLYNEQFF
.	TRBJ1-4	TRBV14	TRBD1	TGTGCCAGCAGCCATGCCCCCTGGAACAGGGGGAATGAAAAACTGTTTTTT	CASSHAPWNRGNEKLFF
.	TRBJ2-5	TRBV27	.	TGTGCCAGCAGTTTCTTAGGGGCGGGATTGGAGACCCAGTACTTC	CASSFLGAGLETQYF
.	TRBJ1-1	TRBV14	.	TGTGCCAGCAGCCAAGACTCGATGAACACTGAAGCTTTCTTT	CASSQDSMNTEAFF
.	TRBJ1-2	TRBV28	TRBD1	TGTGCCAGCAGTCAAGGGACAGGGGGTGGCTACACCTTC	CASSQGTGGGYTF
.	TRBJ2-1	TRBV18	.	TGTGCCAGCTCACCGGCAAATGAGCAGTTCTTC	CASSPANEQFF
.	TRBJ2-3	TRBV7-6	.	TGTGCCAGCAGCTTATTGGCTGGGCCAGATACGCAGTATTTT	CASSLLAGPDTQYF
once	TRBJ2-7	TRBV6-1	.	TGTGCCAGCAGTACAGACAGGCCGAGGTACGAGCAGTACTTC	CASSTDRPRYEQYF
.	TRBJ2-1	TRBV29-1	.	TGCAGCGTTGAGGTGGTATACAATGAGCAGTTCTTC	CSVEVVYNEQFF
.	TRBJ2-7	TRBV30	TRBD2	TGTGCCTGGAACACCCCGCTAGCGGACCCTGTCGAGCAGTACTTC	CAWNTPLADPVEQYF
.	TRBJ2-1	TRBV2	.	TGTGCCAGCAACGGAGGAGGAGATGAGCAGTTCTTC	CASNGGGDEQFF
few	TRBJ1-5	TRBV9	TRBD1	TGCCTGATTGGGACAGGGGGAAGCAATCAGCCCCAGCATTTT	CLIGTGGSNQPQHF
.	TRBJ1-2	TRBV4-3	.	TGCGCCAGCAGCCTACAGACAACTTCAAACTATGGCTACACCTTC	CASSLQTTSNYGYTF